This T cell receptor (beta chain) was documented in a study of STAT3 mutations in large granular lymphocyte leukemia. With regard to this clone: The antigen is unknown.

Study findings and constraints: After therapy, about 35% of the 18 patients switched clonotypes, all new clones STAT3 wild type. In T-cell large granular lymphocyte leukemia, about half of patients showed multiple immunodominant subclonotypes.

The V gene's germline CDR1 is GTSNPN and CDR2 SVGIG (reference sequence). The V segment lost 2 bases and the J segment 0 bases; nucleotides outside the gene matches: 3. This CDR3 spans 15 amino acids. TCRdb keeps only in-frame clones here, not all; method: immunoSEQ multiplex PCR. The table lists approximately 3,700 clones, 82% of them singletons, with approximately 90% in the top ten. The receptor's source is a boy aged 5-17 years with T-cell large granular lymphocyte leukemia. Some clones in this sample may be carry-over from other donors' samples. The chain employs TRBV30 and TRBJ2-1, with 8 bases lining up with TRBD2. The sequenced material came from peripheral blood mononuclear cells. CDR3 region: CAWSRSGGSYNEQFF. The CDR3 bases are TGTGCCTGGAGTAGAAGCGGGGGCTCCTACAATGAGCAGTTCTTC.